These 29 T cell receptor beta chains share one sample of origin, sequenced in a study of T-cell reconstitution after alpha-beta-depleted transplantation in children. TCRbeta library construction was performed incorporating unique molecular identifiers. MiXCR, run by TCRdb on the PCR reads, gives a single entry per CDR3 protein. The sample holds some 600,000 distinct CDR3 sequences; 13% are singletons and the top ten take about 2.2%. The sample in question was PBMCs, mostly from graft donor cells, obtained 360 days after TCRalphabeta/CD19-depleted stem cell transplant. Receptor source: a male patient under 18 who had a stem cell transplant for acute myeloid leukemia, so the T cells may come from the graft donor.

The rearrangement joins TRBV4-2 to TRBJ2-3, with D possibly matching TRBD2 (6 bases). Trimming took off 1 base at V and 4 bases at J, with 9 bases between the two ends. This CDR3 spans 14 amino acids. Germline V gives CDR1 LGHNA, CDR2 YNFKEQ. CDR3 DNA: TGTGCCAGCAGCCAAGGACTAGAGGCAGATACGCAGTATTTT. Translated: CASSQGLEADTQYF.

This chain connects TRBV3-1 to TRBJ2-7, with D possibly TRBD2 on 6 matching bases. The V and J ends lost 0 bases and 8 bases respectively, with 20 bases between them. This CDR3 region has 16 residues. CDR1 is LGHDT and CDR2 is YNNKEL in the germline V gene (reference sequence). CDR3 nucleotide sequence: TGTGCCAGCAGCCAAGATGGGGACTGGGCTACGATCCAGCAGTACTTC. It is translated as CASSQDGDWATIQQYF.

The genes are TRBV7-2 and TRBJ2-1; D is ambiguous. Germline CDR1 and CDR2: SGHTA and FQGNSA. Trimming shortened V by 3 bases and J by 6 bases, and 15 bases separated the two germline ends. The CDR3 is 15 amino acids. The CDR3 nucleotides read TGTGCCAGCAGCTTTCAGGCCTTAGTGCCCAATGAGCAGTTCTTC. Amino acid sequence: CASSFQALVPNEQFF.

In this sample, this clonotype turned up a few times. As DNA, the CDR3 is TGTGCCAGCAGTCCCCGGCCCCGGGTGCACAATGAGCAGTTCTTC. Translation: CASSPRPRVHNEQFF. This chain links TRBV7-2 with TRBJ2-1; no clear D. V was pared by 6 bases and J by 5 bases, with 17 bases between. Germline CDR1 and CDR2: SGHTA and FQGNSA. The CDR3 has 15 amino acids.

This clonotype has at least ten counts. The V gene is TRBV6-2 or TRBV6-3, the J gene TRBJ2-7; D remains unclear. From germline, CDR1 is MNHEY and CDR2 SVGEGT. The ends were cut back, 7 bases at V and 2 bases at J, with 9 bases in the middle. CDR3 size: 12 residues. CDR3 bases: TGTGCCAGCACCCATGGGACCTACGAGCAGTACTTC. Protein sequence: CASTHGTYEQYF.

This clonotype was detected a few times. The chain is built from TRBV7-2 and TRBJ2-1, with D maybe TRBD2 (6 bases). Germline V gene sequence: CDR1 SGHTA, CDR2 FQGNSA. The CDR3 runs 15 residues. Trimming removed 5 bases at V and 7 bases at J, with 18 bases between. CDR3 residues: CASSIGEFGGNEQFF. The CDR3 DNA reads TGTGCCAGCAGCATCGGCGAGTTTGGGGGGAATGAGCAGTTCTTC.

The CDR3 bases are TGTGCCAGCAGCTTCCAAAGGACAGGGAAGTACGAGCAGTACTTC. Protein product: CASSFQRTGKYEQYF. The chain employs TRBV12-3 or TRBV12-4 and TRBJ2-7; TRBD1 matches 8 bases. CDR3 length: 15 residues. Germline trimming cut 6 bases from V and 4 bases from J; bases unmatched to any gene: 11.

J is TRBJ2-6 and V is TRBV7-9; TRBD1 is a possible D gene (6 bases). This CDR3 spans 15 amino acids. Germline loops: CDR1 SEHNR, CDR2 FQNEAQ (reference sequence). Trimming removed 6 bases from V and 4 bases from J, with 13 bases in between. This CDR3 reads CASRTGFTGANVLTF. In nucleotides, the CDR3 is TGTGCCAGCAGAACAGGGTTTACCGGGGCCAACGTCCTGACTTTC.

In this sample, this clonotype turned up a few times. The V gene is TRBV12-3 or TRBV12-4, the J gene TRBJ2-4; D gene unclear. The CDR3 totals 13 residues. Trimming left V 5 bases short and J 6 bases short, with 11 bases between. The CDR3 bases are TGTGCCAGCAGTCGGTTCGACGGAAACATTCAGTACTTC. It yields the protein CASSRFDGNIQYF.

This clonotype was picked up one time. The V call is TRBV4-2, the J call TRBJ2-3; no firm D call. This CDR3 has 16 amino acids. The V end was cut by 4 bases, the J end by 0 bases, with 14 bases between. Germline-derived CDR1 and CDR2 are LGHNA and YNFKEQ. CDR3 in amino acids: CASSPGRSSSTDTQYF. The CDR3 DNA reads as TGTGCCAGCAGCCCCGGGCGGTCTTCTAGCACAGATACGCAGTATTTT.

V and J are TRBV6-2 or TRBV6-3 and TRBJ1-2; TRBD1 aligns across 8 bases. CDR1 and CDR2 from the germline V gene are MNHEY and SVGEGT. The CDR3 totals 15 residues. V was clipped by 4 bases and J by 4 bases; unmatched bases: 8. Here the CDR3 DNA reads TGTGCCAGCAGTTTCCGGGACAGGCCCCTCTATGGCTACACCTTC. Protein product: CASSFRDRPLYGYTF.

This chain links TRBV7-8 with TRBJ2-3, with D possibly matching TRBD2 (6 bases). This CDR3 region has 17 residues. The germline CDR1 and CDR2 sequences are SGHVS and FQNEAQ. Trimming took off 1 base at V and 4 bases at J, with 18 bases between the two ends. In DNA form, the CDR3 reads TGTGCCAGCAGCTTAGTGCGCCCTAGCGTGGGCGCAGATACGCAGTATTTT. The encoded protein is CASSLVRPSVGADTQYF.

The table lists this clonotype with many counts. This chain links TRBV7-2 with TRBJ2-3, with TRBD2 matching 11 bases. The CDR3 totals 16 residues. The germline V gene has CDR1 SGHTA and CDR2 FQGNSA. V was clipped by 4 bases and J by 0 bases; unmatched bases: 3. For the CDR3, the DNA is TGTGCCAGCAGCTCCGGGACTAGCGGTAGCACAGATACGCAGTATTTT. This codes for CASSSGTSGSTDTQYF.

There are a few counts of this clonotype. V is TRBV12-3 or TRBV12-4 and J is TRBJ1-5, with D perhaps matching TRBD1 (5 bases). CDR3 length: 14 amino acids. The germline V and J ends were trimmed by 6 bases and 4 bases, with 13 bases remaining between them. The CDR3 sequence is CASRGAGINQPQHF. The CDR3 region has the DNA TGTGCCAGCAGAGGAGCAGGGATTAATCAGCCCCAGCATTTT.

This clonotype occurred a few times. The gene calls are TRBV27 and TRBJ2-7; tentative D call: TRBD2 (6 bases). The V end was cut by 6 bases, the J end by 2 bases, with 14 bases between. This CDR3 region has 14 residues. The germline CDR1 and CDR2 sequences are MNHEY and SMNVEV (reference sequence). CDR3 sequence (DNA): TGTGCCAGCAGACCAGGGACTCCGACCTACGAGCAGTACTTC. Translated, it gives CASRPGTPTYEQYF.

This clonotype was counted many times. This CDR3 reads CSAPSRWTVYNEQFF. The CDR3 DNA is TGCAGTGCGCCCTCCCGGTGGACCGTTTACAATGAGCAGTTCTTC. This rearrangement joins TRBV20-1 to TRBJ2-1; no firm D call. V was clipped by 6 bases and J by 4 bases, with 19 bases between them. The CDR3 runs 15 residues. Germline V gene lookup returns CDR1 DFQATT and CDR2 SNEGSKA (reference sequence).

The chain uses TRBV7-9 and TRBJ2-4; D not resolved. Trimming cost V 4 bases and J 0 bases, with 13 bases left between them. This CDR3 has 16 amino acids. CDR1 SEHNR and CDR2 FQNEAQ come from the germline V gene (reference sequence). CDR3 bases: TGTGCCAGCAGCTCGCAAGGACGGTTAGCCAAAAACATTCAGTACTTC. Translation: CASSSQGRLAKNIQYF.

J is TRBJ1-6 and V is TRBV12-3 or TRBV12-4; D is uncertain. The CDR3 is 14 residues long. The ends were cut back, 5 bases at V and 7 bases at J, with 12 bases in the middle. CDR3 region: CASSPLVLNSPLHF. CDR3 coding DNA: TGTGCCAGCAGTCCCCTGGTACTGAATTCACCCCTCCACTTT.

This clonotype has at least ten counts. This chain joins TRBV7-2 and TRBJ1-3; perhaps TRBD1 as D (5 bases). Germline CDR1 SGHTA, CDR2 FQGNSA. There are 19 residues in the CDR3. V dropped 2 bases and J dropped 2 bases, with 22 bases sitting between them. CDR3 bases: TGTGCCAGCAGCTTACGGCCCGACAGATTGGATGGGGCTGGAAACACCATATATTTT. Its translation is CASSLRPDRLDGAGNTIYF.

V and J are TRBV20-1 and TRBJ2-7; D is undetermined. Germline CDR1 is DFQATT and CDR2 is SNEGSKA (reference sequence). The CDR3 spans 14 residues. V was shortened by 6 bases and J by 3 bases, with 18 bases between the two germline ends. DNA of the CDR3: TGCAGTGCCTTCTGGGCGAAGTTACTCTACGAGCAGTACTTC. This encodes CSAFWAKLLYEQYF.

This clonotype was recorded many times. The chain combines TRBV7-6 with TRBJ2-1; tentative D call: TRBD2 (6 bases). V lost 4 bases and J 8 bases, leaving 15 bases between the germline ends. CDR1 is SGHVS, CDR2 FNYEAQ, per germline. The CDR3 is made up of 14 amino acids. The DNA for the CDR3 is TGTGCCAGCAGCTCTCGAGGGACGGGGGATGAGCAGTTCTTC. Its protein is CASSSRGTGDEQFF. The whole variable domain, filled in from reference TRBV7-6 and TRBJ2-1, reads GAGVSQSPRYKVTKRGQDVALRCDPISGHVSLYWYRQALGQGPEFLTYFNYEAQQDKSGLPNDRFSAERPEGSISTLTIQRTEQRDSAMYRCASSSRGTGDEQFFGPGTRLTVL.

The sample holds many counts of this clonotype. V and J are TRBV3-1 and TRBJ1-1, with a weak D call TRBD1 (5 bases). This CDR3 contains 15 residues. Germline V lookup: CDR1 LGHDT, CDR2 YNNKEL (reference sequence). The V end lost 3 bases, the J end lost 5 bases, and 16 bases lay between the germline ends. CDR3 sequence reads: CASSHGAHGWTEAFF. CDR3 coding DNA: TGTGCCAGCAGCCATGGGGCCCACGGTTGGACTGAAGCTTTCTTT.

The chain has TRBV3-1 and TRBJ2-7; 10 bases map to TRBD1. V gave up 3 bases and J gave up 5 bases; unmatched junction bases: 4. CDR1 and CDR2 (germline): LGHDT, YNNKEL (reference sequence). This CDR3 comprises 14 residues. CDR3 in DNA: TGTGCCAGCAGCCAGGTGACAGGGGGCGACGAGCAGTACTTC. Protein: CASSQVTGGDEQYF.

This clonotype has a count of ten or more. The CDR3 nucleotides are TGTGCCAGCAGCTTAGGGGACAGCAACACCGGGGAGCTGTTTTTT. Amino acid sequence: CASSLGDSNTGELFF. V usage is TRBV7-8 and J usage is TRBJ2-2; 7 bases fit TRBD1. Per the germline V gene, CDR1 is SGHVS and CDR2 is FQNEAQ. The CDR3 contains 15 residues. With 1 base clipped from V and 2 bases from J, the junction kept 1 base outside the gene matches.

The chain is built from TRBV7-9 and TRBJ2-7; the match to TRBD2 covers 7 bases. Germline lookup yields CDR1 SEHNR and CDR2 FQNEAQ (reference sequence). This CDR3 region has 15 residues. V lost 5 bases and J lost 1; bases outside the gene matches: 8. CDR3 coding DNA: TGTGCCAGCAGCCCCCGACTAGCTGTGTCCTACGAGCAGTACTTC. This gives the protein CASSPRLAVSYEQYF.

This clonotype was seen many times. J is TRBJ2-2 and V is TRBV29-1; D ambiguous. The CDR3 contains 14 residues. Trimming stripped 5 bases from V and 3 bases from J, with 13 bases between. From germline, CDR1 is SQVTM and CDR2 ANQGSEA. The CDR3 DNA reads TGCAGCGTTCGTCGCAGGTCTGACACCGGGGAGCTGTTTTTT. As protein: CSVRRRSDTGELFF.

In this sample, this clonotype turned up a few times. The chain carries TRBV20-1 and TRBJ2-7; no clear D. Germline CDR1 is DFQATT and CDR2 is SNEGSKA (reference sequence). V was trimmed by 3 bases and J by 5 bases, leaving 17 bases between them. This CDR3 comprises 14 residues. CDR3 residues: CSASPPKVGNEQYF. The CDR3 DNA follows: TGCAGTGCTAGTCCTCCCAAGGTAGGAAACGAGCAGTACTTC.

This clonotype was seen many times. The chain recombines TRBV7-3 with TRBJ1-6, with a tentative D call TRBD1 (6 bases). From germline, CDR1 is SGHTA and CDR2 FQGTGA. CDR3 length: 14 residues. Trimming removed 5 bases from V and 7 bases from J, with 12 bases in between. The CDR3 DNA reads as TGTGCCAGCAGCGCATACAGGGCAAATTCACCCCTCCACTTT. It specifies CASSAYRANSPLHF.

The sample holds a few counts of this clonotype. This chain uses TRBV7-3 with TRBJ2-7; weak D call: TRBD1 (5 bases). Germline V gene lookup returns CDR1 SGHTA and CDR2 FQGTGA. The V gene lost 0 bases and the J gene lost 9 bases, with 12 bases spanning the gap. The CDR3 covers 13 residues. The CDR3: CASSLTWQGRQYF. CDR3 DNA: TGTGCCAGCAGCTTAACTTGGCAGGGAAGGCAGTACTTC.